This T cell receptor beta chain derives from a study of blood T cell repertoires in COVID-19. Study background: Sites in the United States, Italy and Spain provided acute and convalescent COVID-19 samples. PBMCs, B-cell-depleted T cells, or T cells were the source of the cDNA or gDNA that made up the material.

Enrolled during active infection, Seattle patients were then followed longitudinally. In the study's own analysis: Researchers report that nucleated cell counts were estimated from reference gene primer amplification. Data came from immunoSEQ multiplex PCR; TCRdb stores just in-frame clones and leaves some out. The V and J calls and the clone size are those of that table, but D and trimming were determined from the DNA. Among fewer than 200,000 clones, about 80% were seen once, and the ten largest hold 6.5% to 8.5%. V lost 4 bases to trimming and J lost 10 bases; unmatched junction nucleotides: 10. There are 15 residues in the CDR3. Germline V gives CDR1 SGHRS, CDR2 YFSETQ.

The V gene is TRBV5-1, the J gene TRBJ1-6, with TRBD1 identical over 8 bases. Material for sequencing was peripheral blood. The TCR comes from a woman between 40 and 55 years old with COVID-19, enrolled during active disease. CDR3 in amino acids: CASSDNSQGASPLHF. In DNA form, the CDR3 reads TGCGCCAGCAGCGATAACTCCCAGGGGGCATCACCCCTCCACTTT.